This T cell receptor beta chain originates from a study of T cell responses to AZD1222 COVID-19 vaccine. Across the whole study: Researchers grouped second doses given at about 4 or about 12 weeks into one pool. The study, taken as a whole, reports: Spike-specific TCR depth and breadth grew after two AZD1222 doses. It should be noted that donors were predominantly white British and more often female, and clonal diversity was possibly underestimated. With dominance at 160-218 and 743-854, vaccine-associated CD4 TCRs spanned spike.

Germline CDR1 and CDR2: LNHDA and SQIVND (reference sequence). CDR3 size: 15 residues. V lost 5 bases, J lost 1 base, and 6 bases stayed unmatched. Worth noting for this clone: Its specificity is not known.

Some clones are missing from TCRdb's copy, which holds only in-frame ones; the method was immunoSEQ multiplex PCR. The sample has some 130,000 clones, 80% to 90% seen once; the top ten hold under 2%. The source material was peripheral blood, sampled on day 0 of AZD1222 vaccination. The clonotype comes from an adult in good health. This chain links TRBV19 with TRBJ1-1; 8 bases map to TRBD1. Here the CDR3 DNA reads TGTGCCAGTAGTGATTGGACAGGGAGGAACACTGAAGCTTTCTTT. Translating it yields CASSDWTGRNTEAFF.